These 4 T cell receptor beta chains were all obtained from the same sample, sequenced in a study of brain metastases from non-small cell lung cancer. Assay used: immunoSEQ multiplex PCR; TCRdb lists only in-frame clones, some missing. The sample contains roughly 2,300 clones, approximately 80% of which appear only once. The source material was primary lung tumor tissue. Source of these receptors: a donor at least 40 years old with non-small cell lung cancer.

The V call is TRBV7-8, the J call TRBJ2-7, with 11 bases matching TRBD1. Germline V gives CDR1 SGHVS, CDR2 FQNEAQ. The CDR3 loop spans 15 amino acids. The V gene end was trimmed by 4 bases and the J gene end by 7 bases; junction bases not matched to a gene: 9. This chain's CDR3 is CASSSRDRGSLEQYF. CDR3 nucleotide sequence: TGTGCCAGCAGCTCCCGGGACAGGGGGTCTCTGGAGCAGTACTTC.

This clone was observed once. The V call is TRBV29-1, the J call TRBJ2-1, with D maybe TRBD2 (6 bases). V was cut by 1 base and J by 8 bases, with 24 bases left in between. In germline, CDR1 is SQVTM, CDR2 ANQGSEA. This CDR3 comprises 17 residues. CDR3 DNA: TGCAGCGTTGAAGGAGGAGGGGCGATCCTAGATTGGCATGAGCAGTTCTTC. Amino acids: CSVEGGGAILDWHEQFF.

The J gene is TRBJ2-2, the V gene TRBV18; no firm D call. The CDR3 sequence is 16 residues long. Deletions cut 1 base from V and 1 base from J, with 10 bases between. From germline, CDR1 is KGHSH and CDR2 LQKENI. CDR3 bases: TGTGCCAGCTCACCACTACAACAGTGGAACACCGGGGAGCTGTTTTTT. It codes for CASSPLQQWNTGELFF.

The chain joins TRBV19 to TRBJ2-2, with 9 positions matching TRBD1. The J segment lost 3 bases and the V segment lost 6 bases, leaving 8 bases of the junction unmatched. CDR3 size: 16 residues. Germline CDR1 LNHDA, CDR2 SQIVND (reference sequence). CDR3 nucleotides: TGTGCCAGTAGCTTACAGGGGGCAGCGGACACCGGGGAGCTGTTTTTT. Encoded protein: CASSLQGAADTGELFF.